This T cell receptor beta chain was sequenced for a study of cytomegalovirus exposure and HLA in healthy donors. Study-level points and caveats: The authors listed some 160 TCR beta chains as cytomegalovirus-associated. The availability of immune exposure information extended only to CMV serostatus. Using a false discovery rate of 0.05, a later analysis showed that fewer than 20,000 TCR beta sequences were associated with HLA alleles.

Of note for this clone: Its specificity is unknown.

Use of 60 Vbeta and 13 Jbeta primers characterized the PCR. The method was immunoSEQ multiplex PCR; TCRdb's version includes in-frame clones alone and lacks a portion of them. The table lists 190,000 or so clones, with approximately 0.74% in the top ten. Trimming cost V 4 bases and J 3 bases; bases outside gene matches: 5. Germline assignment: CDR1 MDHEN and CDR2 SYDVKM. The CDR3 length is 14 residues. The chain is built from TRBV28 and TRBJ1-1, with TRBD1 matching 7 bases. This sequence originates from a boy under 18 in good health and CMV-seronegative. The sample consisted of PBMCs. The CDR3, as DNA: TGTGCCAGCAGTTGGGGACAGTTGCACACTGAAGCTTTCTTT. Its protein product is CASSWGQLHTEAFF.